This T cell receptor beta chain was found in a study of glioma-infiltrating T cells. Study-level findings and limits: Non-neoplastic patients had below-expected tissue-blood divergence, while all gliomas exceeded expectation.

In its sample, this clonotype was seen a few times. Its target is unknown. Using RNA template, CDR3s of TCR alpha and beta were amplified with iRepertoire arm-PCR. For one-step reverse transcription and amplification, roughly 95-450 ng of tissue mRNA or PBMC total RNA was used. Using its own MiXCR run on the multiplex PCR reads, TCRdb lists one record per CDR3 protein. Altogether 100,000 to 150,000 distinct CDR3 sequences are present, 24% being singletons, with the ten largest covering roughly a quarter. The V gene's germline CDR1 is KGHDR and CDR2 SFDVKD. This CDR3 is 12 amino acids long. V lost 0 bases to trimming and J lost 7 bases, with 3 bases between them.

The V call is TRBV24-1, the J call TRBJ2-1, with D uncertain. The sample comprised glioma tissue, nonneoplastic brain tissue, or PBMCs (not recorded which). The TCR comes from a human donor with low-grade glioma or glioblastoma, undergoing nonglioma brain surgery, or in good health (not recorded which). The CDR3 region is CATSDLGNEQFF. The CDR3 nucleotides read TGTGCCACCAGTGATTTGGGGAATGAGCAGTTCTTC.